A selection of T cell receptor beta chains follows, all from one sample in a study of shared clonotypes between healthy human individuals. Profiling relied on immunoSEQ multiplex PCR, and the TCRdb table lists in-frame clones only, not all of them. The data hold fewer than 650,000 clones, with just over 75% observed a single time. Input material: PBMCs. Receptor source: a woman in her thirties or forties in good health. Some clones in this sample may be carry-over from other donors' samples. Both conserved end residues are part of each CDR3. The D gene is left open where the match is weak. Some rows have no size entry. The others give once, few or many, or a class for an expanded clone.

TGTGCCAGCAGGGAGACAGGGACGTCCTACAATGAGCAGTTCTTC	CASRETGTSYNEQFF	-	TRBD1	TRBJ2-1	TRBV7-2
TGTGCCAGCAGGAGCGGGACATTAAACGGAATGGAAAAACTGTTTTTT	CASRSGTLNGMEKLFF	-	-	TRBJ1-4	TRBV28
TGTGCCAGCACCAACGATCAGCCCCAGCATTTT	CASTNDQPQHF	-	-	TRBJ1-5	TRBV6-1
TGTGCCAGCAGCTTAGTGAGCGATCAAGAGACCCAGTACTTC	CASSLVSDQETQYF	-	-	TRBJ2-5	TRBV7-2
TGTGCCACCAGGGTCTATGGCTACACCTTC	CATRVYGYTF	few	-	TRBJ1-2	TRBV28
TGTGCCAGTAGTATGAGCCGGGGAATCTATGGTAGCAATCAGCCCCAGCATTTT	CASSMSRGIYGSNQPQHF	-	-	TRBJ1-5	TRBV19
TGTGCCAGCAGCTTAGGCGCTAGCGGGGGCACAGATACGCAGTATTTT	CASSLGASGGTDTQYF	once	TRBD2	TRBJ2-3	TRBV13
TGTGCCAGCAGCGAACTGACAGGGGGCGGCTACACCTTC	CASSELTGGGYTF	-	TRBD1	TRBJ1-2	TRBV7-9
TGTGCCAGCAGCTTCCAATGGGGTAGCTCCTACGAGCAGTACTTC	CASSFQWGSSYEQYF	-	-	TRBJ2-7	TRBV11-2
TGTGCCAGTAGTCCGGGACCGAATCCCCAAGAGACCCAGTACTTC	CASSPGPNPQETQYF	-	-	TRBJ2-5	TRBV19
TGTGCCAGCAGCTTAAACCCCGTCGGGGGAGGGGGTCAGGGTACGCAGTATTTT	CASSLNPVGGGGQGTQYF	-	-	TRBJ2-3	TRBV7-6
TGCGCCACCCTGGGACTAGCGGAACCGTCCGAGGAGACCCAGTACTTC	CATLGLAEPSEETQYF	-	TRBD2	TRBJ2-5	TRBV10-2
TGTGCCAGCATAGCGACAGGGACTAGCACAGATACGCAGTATTTT	CASIATGTSTDTQYF	once	-	TRBJ2-3	TRBV28
TGTGCCATCCGACCGAGCCCCACCGGGGAGCTGTTTTTT	CAIRPSPTGELFF	-	-	TRBJ2-2	TRBV10-3
TGTGCCAGCAGGCCTGGGCCCCAGCATTTT	CASRPGPQHF	-	-	TRBJ1-5	TRBV7-2
TGTGCCAGCAGCGTATCAGCGGGAGGACCCTACGAGCAGTACTTC	CASSVSAGGPYEQYF	-	TRBD2	TRBJ2-7	TRBV9
TGCGCCAGCAGCCCTCTGGGACAGGGACCCTACGAGCAGTACTTC	CASSPLGQGPYEQYF	-	TRBD1	TRBJ2-7	TRBV5-1
TGTGCCACACAACCGGGACAGGACTACAATGAGCAGTTCTTC	CATQPGQDYNEQFF	-	TRBD1	TRBJ2-1	TRBV28
TGTGCCAGCAGTGAGTTGGGTGTCAAAAACATTCAGTACTTC	CASSELGVKNIQYF	once	-	TRBJ2-4	TRBV2
TGTGCCAGCAGAGCCGGGACTAGCGGGAAGCAGTTCTTC	CASRAGTSGKQFF	-	TRBD2	TRBJ2-1	TRBV6-4
TGTGCCAGCAGTTATAAGCCAGGGGACACTGAAGCTTTCTTT	CASSYKPGDTEAFF	-	-	TRBJ1-1	TRBV6-5
TGCAGCGTTGAAGAGGACAGGATGGGAGCCTACGAGCAGTACTTC	CSVEEDRMGAYEQYF	-	TRBD1	TRBJ2-7	TRBV29-1
TGCGCCAGCACGAGGCAGACCTCTGGGGCCAACGTCCTGACTTTC	CASTRQTSGANVLTF	-	-	TRBJ2-6	TRBV5-1
TGTGCCAGCAGCCTATTGCCCGGGACTAGCGGGTACGAGCAGTACTTC	CASSLLPGTSGYEQYF	-	TRBD2	TRBJ2-7	TRBV7-2
TGTGCCAGCAGCTTACCAGCGGGAGTTGAAGAGACCCAGTACTTC	CASSLPAGVEETQYF	-	TRBD2	TRBJ2-5	TRBV7-8
TGTGCCAGCAGCCAAGAACTCGATCGACTCACCGGGGAGCTGTTTTTT	CASSQELDRLTGELFF	-	-	TRBJ2-2	TRBV4-2
TGTGCCAGCAGTATTTCACAGGGATCGGCTGAAGCTTTCTTT	CASSISQGSAEAFF	-	-	TRBJ1-1	TRBV6-1
TGTGCCATCAGTGAGTCTGGCAGGGGGCTGGATCAGCCCCAGCATTTT	CAISESGRGLDQPQHF	-	TRBD1	TRBJ1-5	TRBV10-3